The subject of this entry is one TCR beta chain. V was cut by 5 bases and J by 6 bases, with 7 bases left in between. The CDR3 runs 11 residues. The germline gives CDR1 MNHEY, CDR2 SVGEGT. The data originate from a study of blood T cell repertoires in COVID-19. The wider study: Samples of COVID-19 (acute and convalescent) were obtained from the United States, Italy and Spain. Sample material is recorded as cDNA or gDNA derived from T cells, B-cell-depleted T cells, or PBMCs.

Per the original methods: Counts of nucleated cells, estimated from reference gene primer amplification, were obtained. Only in-frame clones appear in the TCRdb table, and some are missing; sequencing was by immunoSEQ multiplex PCR. V and J calls plus clone size are reproduced from that table; the DNA served to infer D and trimming. The sample contains over 150,000 clones, 89% of which appear only once. Input material: peripheral blood. The rearrangement uses TRBV6-2 or TRBV6-3 and TRBJ1-1; D uncertain. The receptor was derived from a man aged 18-30 years who had recovered from COVID-19. For the CDR3, the DNA is TGTGCCAGCAGTGGGAGCGCTGAAGCTTTCTTT. Protein sequence: CASSGSAEAFF.